A selection of T cell receptor beta chains follows, all from one sample in a study of blood T cell repertoires in COVID-19. TCRdb's copy holds only in-frame clones and misses some; the assay was immunoSEQ multiplex PCR. The data show about 300,000 clones, around 88% seen once. The sample consisted of peripheral blood. The receptor source for this set is a woman between 25 and 40 years old who had recovered from COVID-19. The CDR3 runs from the conserved cysteine through the conserved F or W. Fields, in order: D gene, V gene, CDR3 protein. A D gene is named only where the DNA matches it firmly.

TRBD2 TRBV10-1 CASRREGLEQYF
NA TRBV18 CASSPPGEIYGYTF
NA TRBV30 CAWSDYYGSPLHF
NA TRBV5-1 CASSLVTDTLGGYTF
TRBD1 TRBV28 CASSLSSDRDIANSPLHF
TRBD1 TRBV4-1 CASSLRDRGTDTQYF
TRBD1 TRBV5-1 CASSEGQGAGDEKLFF
TRBD1 TRBV10-3 CAISDHPGRQGAVNTEAFF
NA TRBV19 CASSIATANTEAFF
NA TRBV28 CASRPDYTDTQYF
TRBD1 TRBV5-6 CASSLLPLRDRRDTQYF
NA TRBV10-3 CASQASDYGYTF
TRBD1 TRBV6-5 CASRRTGLDGYTF
TRBD1 TRBV19 CASSVDRANTEAFF
TRBD1 TRBV24-1 CATSDRTDREEADTQYF
NA TRBV7-9 CASSPLTGTFKETQYF
NA TRBV28 CASSLGGGPNEQFF
TRBD1 TRBV3-1/TRBV3-2 CASSLFSLGQAGTGELFF
NA TRBV5-1 CASSLPYNEQFF
TRBD2 TRBV7-3 CASSLTAGTSGVVEQFF
NA TRBV7-8 CASSLGPTGEAFF
TRBD1 TRBV5-1 CASSPGTGNTEAFF
NA TRBV5-1 CASSLGAGENIQYF